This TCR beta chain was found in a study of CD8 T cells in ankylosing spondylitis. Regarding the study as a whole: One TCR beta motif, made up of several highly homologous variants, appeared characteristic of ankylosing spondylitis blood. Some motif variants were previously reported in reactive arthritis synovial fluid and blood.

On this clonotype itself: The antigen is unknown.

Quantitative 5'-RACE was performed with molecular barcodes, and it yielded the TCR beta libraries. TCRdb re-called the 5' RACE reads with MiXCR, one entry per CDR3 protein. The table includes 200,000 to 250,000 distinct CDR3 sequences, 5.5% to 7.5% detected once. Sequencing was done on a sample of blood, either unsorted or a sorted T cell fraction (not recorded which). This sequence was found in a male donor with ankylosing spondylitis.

The CDR3 region is CASSLVPSGRSGELFF. CDR3 coding DNA: TGTGCCAGCAGCTTAGTTCCTAGCGGGAGATCCGGGGAGCTGTTTTTT. The chain uses TRBV7-6 and TRBJ2-2; TRBD2 matches at 10 bases. Germline CDR1 reads SGHVS; CDR2 reads FNYEAQ. The CDR3 has 16 amino acids. The trim removed 1 base at V and 6 bases at J, leaving 5 bases unmatched.